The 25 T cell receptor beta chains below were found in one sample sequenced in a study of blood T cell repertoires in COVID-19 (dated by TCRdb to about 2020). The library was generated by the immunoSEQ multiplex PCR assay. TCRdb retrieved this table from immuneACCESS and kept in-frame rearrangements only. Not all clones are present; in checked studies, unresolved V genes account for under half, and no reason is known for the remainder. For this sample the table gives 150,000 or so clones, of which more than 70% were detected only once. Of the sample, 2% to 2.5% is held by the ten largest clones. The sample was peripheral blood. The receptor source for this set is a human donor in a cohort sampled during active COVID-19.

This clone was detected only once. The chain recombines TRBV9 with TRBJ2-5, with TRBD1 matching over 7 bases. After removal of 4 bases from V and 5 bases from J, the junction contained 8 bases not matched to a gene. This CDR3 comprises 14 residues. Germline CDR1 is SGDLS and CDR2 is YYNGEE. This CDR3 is CASSLSTGRETQYF. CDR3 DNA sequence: TGTGCCAGCAGCCTCTCGACAGGGCGGGAGACCCAGTACTTC.

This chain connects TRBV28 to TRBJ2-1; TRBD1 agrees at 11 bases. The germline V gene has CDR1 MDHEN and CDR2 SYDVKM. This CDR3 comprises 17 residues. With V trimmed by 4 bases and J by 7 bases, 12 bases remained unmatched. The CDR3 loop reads CASSWLTGTGGFNEQFF. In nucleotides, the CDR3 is TGTGCCAGCAGTTGGCTAACCGGGACAGGGGGTTTTAATGAGCAGTTCTTC.

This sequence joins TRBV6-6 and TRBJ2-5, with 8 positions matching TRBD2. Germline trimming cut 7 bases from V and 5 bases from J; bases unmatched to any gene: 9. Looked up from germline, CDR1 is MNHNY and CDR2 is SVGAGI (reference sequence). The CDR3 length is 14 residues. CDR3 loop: CASMRGAGEETQYF. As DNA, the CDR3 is TGTGCCAGCATGCGGGGGGCGGGAGAGGAGACCCAGTACTTC.

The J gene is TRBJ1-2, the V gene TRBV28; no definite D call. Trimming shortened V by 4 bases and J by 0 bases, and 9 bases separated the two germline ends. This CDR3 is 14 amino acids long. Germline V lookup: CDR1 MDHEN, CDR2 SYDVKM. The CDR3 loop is CASSYSVANYGYTF. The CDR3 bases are TGTGCCAGCAGTTATTCAGTTGCTAACTATGGCTACACCTTC.

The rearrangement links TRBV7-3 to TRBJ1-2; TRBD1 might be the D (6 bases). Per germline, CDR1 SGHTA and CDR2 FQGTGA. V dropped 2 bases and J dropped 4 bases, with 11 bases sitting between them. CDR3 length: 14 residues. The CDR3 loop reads CASSLDARGYGYTF. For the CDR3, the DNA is TGTGCCAGCAGCTTAGACGCCAGGGGCTATGGCTACACCTTC.

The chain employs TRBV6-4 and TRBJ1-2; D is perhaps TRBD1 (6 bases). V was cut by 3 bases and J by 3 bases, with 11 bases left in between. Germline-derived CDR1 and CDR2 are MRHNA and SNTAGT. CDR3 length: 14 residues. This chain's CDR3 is CASSEQGRDYGYTF. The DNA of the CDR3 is TGTGCCAGCAGTGAACAGGGTAGGGACTATGGCTACACCTTC.

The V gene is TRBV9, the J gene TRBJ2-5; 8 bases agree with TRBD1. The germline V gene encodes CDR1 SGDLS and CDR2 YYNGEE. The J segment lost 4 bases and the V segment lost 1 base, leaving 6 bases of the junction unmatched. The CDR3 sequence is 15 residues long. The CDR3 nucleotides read TGTGCCAGCAGCGTAATCCCACAGGGGGTAGAGACCCAGTACTTC. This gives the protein CASSVIPQGVETQYF.

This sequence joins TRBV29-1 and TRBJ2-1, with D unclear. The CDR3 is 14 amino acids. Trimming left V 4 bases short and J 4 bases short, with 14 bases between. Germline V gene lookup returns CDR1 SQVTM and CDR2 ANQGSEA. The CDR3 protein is CSVVNLDIYNEQFF. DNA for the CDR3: TGCAGCGTTGTGAATTTAGACATTTACAATGAGCAGTTCTTC.

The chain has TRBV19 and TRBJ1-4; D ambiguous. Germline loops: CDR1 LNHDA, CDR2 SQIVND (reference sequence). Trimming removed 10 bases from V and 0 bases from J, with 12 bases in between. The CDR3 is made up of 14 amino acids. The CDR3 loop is CATAEEATNEKLFF. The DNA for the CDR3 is TGTGCCACTGCAGAAGAAGCAACTAATGAAAAACTGTTTTTT.

The CDR3 here is CATSREQSETQYF. Written as DNA, the CDR3 is TGTGCCACCAGCAGAGAACAATCGGAGACCCAGTACTTC. The chain is built from TRBV15 and TRBJ2-5; D call uncertain. Germline values: CDR1 LNHNV, CDR2 YYDKDF (reference sequence). The V end was cut by 0 bases, the J end by 5 bases, with 7 bases between. The CDR3 covers 13 residues.

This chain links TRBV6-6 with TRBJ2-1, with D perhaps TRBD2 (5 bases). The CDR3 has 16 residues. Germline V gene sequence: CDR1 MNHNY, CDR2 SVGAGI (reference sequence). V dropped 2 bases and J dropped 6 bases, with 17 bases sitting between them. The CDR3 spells CASSYQTLLTINEQFF. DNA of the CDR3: TGTGCCAGCAGTTACCAGACATTATTGACTATCAATGAGCAGTTCTTC.

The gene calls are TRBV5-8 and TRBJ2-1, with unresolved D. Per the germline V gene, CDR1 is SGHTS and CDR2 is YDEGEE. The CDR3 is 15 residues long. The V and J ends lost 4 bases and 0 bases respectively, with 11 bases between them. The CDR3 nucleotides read TGTGCCAGCAGCAAGCTTCGTCTCTCCTACAATGAGCAGTTCTTC. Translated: CASSKLRLSYNEQFF. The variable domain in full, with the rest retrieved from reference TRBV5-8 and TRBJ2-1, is EAGVTQSPTHLIKTRGQQATLRCSPISGHTSVYWYQQALGLGLQFLLWYDEGEERNRGNFPPRFSGRQFPNYSSELNVNALELEDSALYLCASSKLRLSYNEQFFGPGTRLTVL.

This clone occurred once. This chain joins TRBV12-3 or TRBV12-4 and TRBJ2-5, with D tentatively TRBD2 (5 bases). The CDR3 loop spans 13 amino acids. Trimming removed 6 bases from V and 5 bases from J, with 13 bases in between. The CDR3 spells CASSLMGGETQYF. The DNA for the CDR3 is TGTGCCAGCAGCCTAATGGGCGGGGAGACCCAGTACTTC.

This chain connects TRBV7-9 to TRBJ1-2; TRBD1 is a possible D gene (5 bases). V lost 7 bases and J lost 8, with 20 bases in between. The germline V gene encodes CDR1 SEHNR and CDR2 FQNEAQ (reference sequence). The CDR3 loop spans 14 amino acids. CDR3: CASTKPGGAPGYTF. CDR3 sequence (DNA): TGTGCCAGCACCAAACCTGGCGGGGCCCCAGGCTACACCTTC. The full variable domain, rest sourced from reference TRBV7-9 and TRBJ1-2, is DTGVSQNPRHKITKRGQNVTFRCDPISEHNRLYWYRQTLGQGPEFLTYFQNEAQLEKSRLLSDRFSAERPKGSFSTLEIQRTEQGDSAMYLCASTKPGGAPGYTFGSGTRLTVV.

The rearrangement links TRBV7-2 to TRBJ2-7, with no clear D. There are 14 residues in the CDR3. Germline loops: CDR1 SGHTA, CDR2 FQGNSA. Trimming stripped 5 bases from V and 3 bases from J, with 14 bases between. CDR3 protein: CASSPPPPLYEQYF. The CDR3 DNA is TGTGCCAGCAGCCCCCCCCCTCCTCTCTACGAGCAGTACTTC.

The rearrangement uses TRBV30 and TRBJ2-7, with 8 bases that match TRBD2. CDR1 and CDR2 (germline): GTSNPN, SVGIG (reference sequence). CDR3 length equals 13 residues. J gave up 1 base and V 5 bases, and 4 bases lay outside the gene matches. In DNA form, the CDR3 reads TGTGCCTGGGGGGGGACTAGGTCCTACGAGCAGTACTTC. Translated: CAWGGTRSYEQYF.

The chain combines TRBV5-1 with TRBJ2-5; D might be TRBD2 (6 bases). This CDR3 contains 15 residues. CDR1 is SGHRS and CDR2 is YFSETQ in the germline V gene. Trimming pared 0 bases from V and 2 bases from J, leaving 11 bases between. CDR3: CASSLAGGPQETQYF. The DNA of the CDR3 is TGCGCCAGCAGCTTGGCCGGGGGACCTCAAGAGACCCAGTACTTC.

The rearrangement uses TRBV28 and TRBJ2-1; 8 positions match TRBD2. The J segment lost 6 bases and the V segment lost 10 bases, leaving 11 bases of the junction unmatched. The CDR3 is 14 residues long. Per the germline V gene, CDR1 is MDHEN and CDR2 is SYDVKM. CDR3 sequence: CATGPSGSPNEQFF. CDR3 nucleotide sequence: TGTGCCACCGGACCCAGCGGGAGCCCCAATGAGCAGTTCTTC.

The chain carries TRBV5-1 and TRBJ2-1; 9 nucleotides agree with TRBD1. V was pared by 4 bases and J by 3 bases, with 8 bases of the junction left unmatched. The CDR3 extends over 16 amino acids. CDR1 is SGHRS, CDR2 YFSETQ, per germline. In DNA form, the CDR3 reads TGCGCCAGCAGCCCGACCTCGGGACAGGGCTACAATGAGCAGTTCTTC. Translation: CASSPTSGQGYNEQFF.

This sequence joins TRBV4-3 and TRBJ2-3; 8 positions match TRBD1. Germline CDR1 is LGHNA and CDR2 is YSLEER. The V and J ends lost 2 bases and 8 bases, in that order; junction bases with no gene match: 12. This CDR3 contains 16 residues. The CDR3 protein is CASSQTDRVVGGTQYF. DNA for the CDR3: TGCGCCAGCAGCCAAACGGACAGGGTGGTGGGGGGTACGCAGTATTTT.

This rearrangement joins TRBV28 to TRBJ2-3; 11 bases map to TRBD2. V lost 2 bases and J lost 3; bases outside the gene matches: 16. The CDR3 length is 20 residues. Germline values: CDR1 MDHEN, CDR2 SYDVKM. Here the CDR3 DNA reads TGTGCCAGCAGTTTAATTAGTGGGGGGGCTAGCGGGAGGATGACAGATACGCAGTATTTT. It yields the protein CASSLISGGASGRMTDTQYF.

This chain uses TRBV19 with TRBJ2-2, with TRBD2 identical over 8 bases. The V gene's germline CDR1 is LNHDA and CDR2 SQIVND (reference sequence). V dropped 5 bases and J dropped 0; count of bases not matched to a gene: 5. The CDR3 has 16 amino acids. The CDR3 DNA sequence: TGTGCCAGTAGTCGACGACTAGCGACGAACACCGGGGAGCTGTTTTTT. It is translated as CASSRRLATNTGELFF.

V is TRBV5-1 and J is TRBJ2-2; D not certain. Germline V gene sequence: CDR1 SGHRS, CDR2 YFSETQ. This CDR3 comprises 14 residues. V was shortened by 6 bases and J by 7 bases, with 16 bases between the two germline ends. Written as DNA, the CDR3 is TGCGCCAGCACTCTAGAGACGGAAGGCGGGGAGCTGTTTTTT. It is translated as CASTLETEGGELFF.

This chain's CDR3 is CASSAPGEAFF. The CDR3 DNA reads as TGTGCCAGTAGTGCCCCAGGGGAAGCTTTCTTT. J is TRBJ1-1 and V is TRBV19, with a possible D match to TRBD1 (5 bases). This CDR3 has 11 amino acids. V lost 5 bases and J lost 8, with 9 bases in between. From germline, CDR1 is LNHDA and CDR2 SQIVND (reference sequence).

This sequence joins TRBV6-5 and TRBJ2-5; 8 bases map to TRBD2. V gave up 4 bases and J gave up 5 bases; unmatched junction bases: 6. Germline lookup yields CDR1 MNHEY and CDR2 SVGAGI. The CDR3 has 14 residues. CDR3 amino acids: CASSSGTSVETQYF. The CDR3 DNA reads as TGTGCCAGCAGTTCCGGGACTAGTGTCGAGACCCAGTACTTC.